The 23 T cell receptor beta chains presented below share a single source sample, sequenced in a study of T-cell reconstitution after alpha-beta-depleted transplantation in children. Unique molecular identifiers were incorporated when the TCRbeta library was constructed. TCRdb recomputed calls from the PCR reads with MiXCR, one row per CDR3 protein. The sample lists approximately 500,000 distinct CDR3 sequences; 8% to 11% were seen once. The source material was PBMCs, sampled before TCRalphabeta/CD19-depleted stem cell transplant. Every receptor here comes from a child aged 2-15 years with inherited bone marrow failure, due to receive a stem cell transplant.

V gene TRBV11-2 combines with J gene TRBJ2-2; 15 bases are a match to TRBD2. Germline CDR1 and CDR2: SGHAT and FQNNGV. The CDR3 has 15 residues. V gave up 3 bases and J gave up 8 bases; unmatched junction bases: 1. The CDR3 loop reads CASSFGTSGGGELFF. CDR3 nucleotide sequence: TGTGCCAGCAGCTTCGGGACTAGCGGGGGGGGGGAGCTGTTTTTT.

Concerning this clonotype itself: Its ends do not fully match the called genes, so a read error is possible. Here the CDR3 reads CASSLNSGDLFF. The CDR3, as DNA: TGTGCCAGCAGCTTGAATTCCGGGGACCTGTTTTTT. This chain links TRBV11-2 with TRBJ2-2; the D call may be TRBD1 or TRBD2 (5 bases each). The length of the CDR3 is 12 residues. Germline loops: CDR1 SGHAT, CDR2 FQNNGV.

This clonotype turned up a few times. This sequence joins TRBV10-2 and TRBJ2-5, with 11 bases matching TRBD1. Germline V gene data show CDR1 as WSHSY and CDR2 as SAAADI. The CDR3 consists of 15 residues. J was trimmed by 5 bases and V by 2 bases; bases with no gene match: 4. This CDR3 is CASSEGQGARETQYF. In nucleotides, the CDR3 is TGCGCCAGCAGTGAGGGACAGGGGGCACGGGAGACCCAGTACTTC.

This clonotype was picked up many times. CDR3 bases: TGTGCCAGCAGGGCTTGGGCTCCAAATTCACCCCTCCACTTT. Translated: CASRAWAPNSPLHF. The chain carries TRBV27 and TRBJ1-6; D unclear. The V gene lost 6 bases and the J gene lost 7 bases, with 13 bases spanning the gap. Germline V CDR1 and CDR2: MNHEY, SMNVEV (reference sequence). The CDR3 is 14 residues long.

The table lists this clonotype with many counts. The genes are TRBV4-3 and TRBJ2-1; 9 positions agree with TRBD2. The germline V gene has CDR1 LGHNA and CDR2 YSLEER. V lost 0 bases and J lost 4; bases outside the gene matches: 7. The CDR3 runs to 17 residues. The CDR3 here is CASSQDFPSGVYNEQFF. CDR3 coding DNA: TGCGCCAGCAGCCAAGATTTCCCTAGCGGGGTGTACAATGAGCAGTTCTTC.

There are many counts of this clonotype. This rearrangement joins TRBV20-1 to TRBJ2-3, with D possibly matching TRBD1 (5 bases). The CDR3 is 14 residues long. Trimming took off 6 bases at V and 7 bases at J, with 20 bases between the two ends. Germline loops: CDR1 DFQATT, CDR2 SNEGSKA (reference sequence). CDR3 loop: CSAPVPTAVHTQYF. The CDR3 nucleotides read TGCAGTGCCCCCGTACCGACAGCAGTCCATACGCAGTATTTT.

In its sample, this clonotype was seen many times. The J gene is TRBJ1-2, the V gene TRBV6-5; a weak D match, TRBD1 (6 bases). The CDR3 is 13 amino acids. Germline CDR1 and CDR2: MNHEY and SVGAGI. Trimming took 5 bases from V and 6 from J, leaving 13 bases between them. CDR3 DNA: TGTGCCAGCAGTACCAGGACAGTACATGGCTACACCTTC. Translating it yields CASSTRTVHGYTF.

Many counts were recorded for this clonotype. The V and J genes are TRBV20-1 and TRBJ2-3, with 10 bases lining up with TRBD2. Trimming cost V 0 bases and J 3 bases; bases outside gene matches: 3. The CDR3 loop spans 15 amino acids. Germline V gene data show CDR1 as DFQATT and CDR2 as SNEGSKA (reference sequence). The CDR3 loop reads CSARDLAGVTDTQYF. The CDR3 DNA reads as TGCAGTGCTAGAGATCTAGCGGGAGTGACAGATACGCAGTATTTT.

This clonotype was found many times. The chain uses TRBV6-1 and TRBJ2-3; D call uncertain. The V gene lost 6 bases and the J gene lost 5 bases, with 18 bases spanning the gap. CDR1 MNHNS and CDR2 SASEGT come from the germline V gene. This CDR3 comprises 15 residues. CDR3 coding DNA: TGTGCCAGCAGCCTGGACCCGCAATACGGAGATACGCAGTATTTT. As protein: CASSLDPQYGDTQYF.

Ten or more counts support this clonotype. The chain joins TRBV19 to TRBJ1-5; the D gene is possibly TRBD1 (5 bases). The CDR3 spans 13 residues. With 5 bases removed from V and 6 bases from J, the gap between germline ends came to 11 bases. Germline V gives CDR1 LNHDA, CDR2 SQIVND (reference sequence). The CDR3 here is CASSLSGSQPQHF. Here the CDR3 DNA reads TGTGCCAGTAGTCTGTCAGGGAGTCAGCCCCAGCATTTT.

The table lists this clonotype with many counts. V gene TRBV24-1 combines with J gene TRBJ1-1; a possible D gene is TRBD1 (5 bases). This CDR3 has 14 amino acids. V lost 7 bases and J lost 4, with 15 bases in between. Germline V lookup: CDR1 KGHDR, CDR2 SFDVKD. CDR3 amino acids: CATRKRDGGTEAFF. The DNA for the CDR3 is TGTGCCACCAGGAAAAGGGACGGCGGCACTGAAGCTTTCTTT.

The V gene is TRBV5-4, the J gene TRBJ1-1; the D is unclear. This CDR3 comprises 15 residues. Per the germline V gene, CDR1 is SGHNT and CDR2 is YYREEE (reference sequence). With 4 bases removed from V and 0 bases from J, the gap between germline ends came to 13 bases. CDR3 amino acids: CASSPQLGMNTEAFF. The CDR3 DNA reads as TGTGCCAGCAGCCCCCAGTTGGGGATGAACACTGAAGCTTTCTTT.

Note on this clonotype: A much larger clone lies one base from this, so it may be a read error. The V gene is TRBV5-1, the J gene TRBJ2-1, with 8 bases matching TRBD2. The CDR3 runs to 16 residues. Germline loops: CDR1 SGHRS, CDR2 YFSETQ. CDR3 region: CASSAGRTSLHNQQFF. CDR3 bases: TGCGCCAGCAGCGCGGGACGGACTAGCCTCCACAATCAGCAGTTCTTC.

This clonotype was seen repeatedly, ten times or more. J is TRBJ2-3 and V is TRBV6-6; the match to TRBD2 covers 11 bases. V dropped 6 bases and J dropped 4; count of bases not matched to a gene: 6. The CDR3 has 15 amino acids. Per germline, CDR1 MNHNY and CDR2 SVGAGI (reference sequence). The CDR3 here is CASSSLAGGADTQYF. DNA of the CDR3: TGTGCCAGCAGCTCATTAGCGGGAGGGGCAGATACGCAGTATTTT.

In its sample, this clonotype was seen many times. The rearrangement joins TRBV7-2 to TRBJ1-2; 7 bases agree with TRBD1. The germline V gene encodes CDR1 SGHTA and CDR2 FQGNSA. CDR3 size: 14 residues. V lost 5 bases and J lost 1; bases outside the gene matches: 4. The CDR3 is CASSPQGINYGYTF. CDR3 DNA sequence: TGTGCCAGCAGCCCACAGGGGATTAACTATGGCTACACCTTC.

The chain uses TRBV7-2 and TRBJ2-5; D is uncertain. V was cut by 1 base and J by 1 base, with 7 bases left in between. The CDR3 covers 14 residues. Germline V CDR1 and CDR2: SGHTA, FQGNSA. CDR3 in DNA: TGTGCCAGCAGCTTAGTCAATTCCCAAGAGACCCAGTACTTC. This gives the protein CASSLVNSQETQYF.

This chain links TRBV15 with TRBJ2-7; D is undetermined. V was clipped by 1 base and J by 1 base, with 8 bases between them. There are 14 residues in the CDR3. CDR1 and CDR2 from the germline V gene are LNHNV and YYDKDF (reference sequence). The CDR3 loop is CATSRVSASYEQYF. DNA of the CDR3: TGTGCCACCAGCAGAGTATCCGCTTCCTACGAGCAGTACTTC.

The chain has TRBV18 and TRBJ1-1; tentatively, D is TRBD1 (5 bases). The CDR3 sequence is 15 residues long. From germline, CDR1 is KGHSH and CDR2 LQKENI. V lost 2 bases to trimming and J lost 3 bases, with 13 bases between them. The CDR3 DNA sequence: TGTGCCAGCTCACCATCCTCCCGGGGGGACACTGAAGCTTTCTTT. Translating it yields CASSPSSRGDTEAFF.

This clonotype was seen at least ten times. The rearrangement joins TRBV4-3 to TRBJ2-1, with TRBD2 matching over 14 bases. The CDR3 runs 17 residues. Germline V gene sequence: CDR1 LGHNA, CDR2 YSLEER. Trimming removed 5 bases from V and 8 bases from J; junction bases left unmatched: 11. CDR3 bases: TGCGCCAGCAGCGCACGACTAGCGGGAGGGCCCGGGGATGAGCAGTTCTTC. This translates into CASSARLAGGPGDEQFF.

This clonotype was seen many times. The chain uses TRBV27 and TRBJ2-2; 12 bases match TRBD2. Germline V gene data show CDR1 as MNHEY and CDR2 as SMNVEV (reference sequence). V lost 8 bases and J lost 4; bases outside the gene matches: 5. The CDR3 has 15 residues. The CDR3: CASAWTSGITGELFF. The CDR3 coding sequence is TGTGCCAGCGCTTGGACTAGCGGGATCACCGGGGAGCTGTTTTTT.

This clonotype was recorded many times. The chain employs TRBV6-2 or TRBV6-3 and TRBJ2-1, with D possibly being TRBD2 (6 bases). Germline V lookup: CDR1 MNHEY, CDR2 SVGEGT. This CDR3 contains 12 residues. Trimming took 6 bases from V and 13 from J, leaving 16 bases between them. The CDR3 bases are TGTGCCAGCAGCACCCGAAGACTAGATCAGTTCTTC. Its protein product is CASSTRRLDQFF.

There are many counts of this clonotype. V usage is TRBV29-1 and J usage is TRBJ2-7, with 8 bases fitting TRBD1. V was clipped by 0 bases and J by 6 bases; unmatched bases: 7. The CDR3 contains 14 residues. CDR1 is SQVTM, CDR2 ANQGSEA, per germline. The CDR3 reads CSVEDAGQGPEQYF. The DNA of the CDR3 is TGCAGCGTTGAAGATGCCGGACAGGGTCCCGAGCAGTACTTC.

This clonotype showed up many times. This chain connects TRBV30 to TRBJ2-3; tentative D call: TRBD2 (7 bases). This CDR3 has 15 residues. The germline gives CDR1 GTSNPN, CDR2 SVGIG (reference sequence). Trimming took off 8 bases at V and 3 bases at J, with 21 bases between the two ends. In DNA, the CDR3 is TGTGCCGGAGGGGGGGAGGTCGACGAAACAGATACGCAGTATTTT. Its protein product is CAGGGEVDETDTQYF.